These 17 T cell receptor beta chains were all obtained from the same sample, sequenced in a study of blood T cell repertoires in COVID-19. Profiled with immunoSEQ multiplex PCR; TCRdb holds only in-frame clones, not every one. The sample lists some 180,000 clones, 70% to 90% occurring once. Sequences were obtained from peripheral blood. The receptors originated from a man aged 50 or older with COVID-19, enrolled during active disease.

This sequence joins TRBV5-6 and TRBJ1-4; 11 bases are shared with TRBD1. With 3 bases clipped from V and 7 bases from J, the junction kept 11 bases outside the gene matches. Germline CDR1 is SGHDT and CDR2 is YYEEEE. CDR3 length equals 17 residues. The CDR3 coding sequence is TGTGCCAGCAGCTCGCCGGGACAGGGGGATGCCGGTGAAAAACTGTTTTTT. It specifies CASSSPGQGDAGEKLFF.

The rearrangement links TRBV9 to TRBJ2-7; 7 bases line up with TRBD1. The CDR3 is made up of 14 amino acids. Germline CDR1 is SGDLS and CDR2 is YYNGEE. The trim removed 4 bases at V and 3 bases at J, leaving 7 bases unmatched. CDR3 protein: CASSPTGQIYEQYF. CDR3 in DNA: TGTGCCAGCAGCCCGACGGGACAGATCTACGAGCAGTACTTC.

The chain joins TRBV24-1 to TRBJ2-3, with 8 positions matching TRBD1. The germline V gene has CDR1 KGHDR and CDR2 SFDVKD. V lost 4 bases and J lost 1; bases outside the gene matches: 6. This CDR3 has 16 residues. The CDR3 spells CATSDPGQGGTDTQYF. The DNA for the CDR3 is TGTGCCACCAGTGACCCTGGACAGGGTGGCACAGATACGCAGTATTTT.

Only a few counts were recorded for this clone. V and J are TRBV7-9 and TRBJ2-7, with a weak D call TRBD1 (5 bases). Germline loops: CDR1 SEHNR, CDR2 FQNEAQ (reference sequence). V was clipped by 0 bases and J by 6 bases, with 9 bases between them. CDR3 length equals 13 residues. CDR3 loop: CASSLAGPSEQYF. CDR3 DNA sequence: TGTGCCAGCAGCTTAGCGGGGCCAAGCGAGCAGTACTTC.

The chain links TRBV20-1 to TRBJ1-5; no clear D. This CDR3 is 12 amino acids long. The V gene lost 3 bases and the J gene lost 2 bases, with 5 bases spanning the gap. The germline V gene has CDR1 DFQATT and CDR2 SNEGSKA (reference sequence). The CDR3 coding sequence is TGCAGTGCTAGTAGAGGCAATCAGCCCCAGCATTTT. It yields the protein CSASRGNQPQHF.

The J gene is TRBJ2-3, the V gene TRBV7-8; D might be TRBD2 (6 bases). V lost 5 bases and J lost 0, with 15 bases in between. Germline V CDR1 and CDR2: SGHVS, FQNEAQ. This CDR3 has 16 residues. The CDR3 loop reads CASSLTGGTSTDTQYF. The CDR3, as DNA: TGTGCCAGCAGCCTTACCGGGGGAACTAGCACAGATACGCAGTATTTT.

The V gene is TRBV21-1, the J gene TRBJ2-3; the table's TRBD2 call for D was not verified on the DNA. TRBV21-1 is classified as a pseudogene. This CDR3 region has 15 residues. The CDR3 bases are TGTGCCAGCAGCGGATTTCAAGCGGACACAGATACGCAGTATTTT. Translation: CASSGFQADTDTQYF.

This clone was detected a few times. V is TRBV6-5 and J is TRBJ1-5; 9 bases agree with TRBD1. Losses at the gene ends were 6 bases for V and 2 bases for J; bases not matched to a gene: 5. This CDR3 is built from 15 residues. Per germline, CDR1 MNHEY and CDR2 SVGAGI. The CDR3 DNA is TGTGCCAGCAGCACGGACAGGGGAGGCAATCAGCCCCAGCATTTT. This gives the protein CASSTDRGGNQPQHF.

The J gene is TRBJ1-3, the V gene TRBV29-1; D is unresolved. This CDR3 spans 12 amino acids. The germline V gene encodes CDR1 SQVTM and CDR2 ANQGSEA. The germline V and J ends were trimmed by 3 bases and 4 bases, with 7 bases remaining between them. CDR3 coding DNA: TGCAGCGTTGAGTTGCAGGGAAACACCATATATTTT. Amino acids: CSVELQGNTIYF. Based on the CDR3 plus reference TRBV29-1 and TRBJ1-3, the full variable domain is SAVISQKPSRDICQRGTSLTIQCQVDSQVTMMFWYRQQPGQSLTLIATANQGSEATYESGFVIDKFPISRPNLTFSTLTVSNMSPEDSSIYLCSVELQGNTIYFGEGSWLTVV.

The genes are TRBV30 and TRBJ2-1; TRBD1 matches at 10 bases. The germline CDR1 and CDR2 sequences are GTSNPN and SVGIG (reference sequence). Germline trimming cut 2 bases from V and 2 bases from J; bases unmatched to any gene: 9. This CDR3 comprises 17 residues. In DNA, the CDR3 is TGTGCCTGGAGTCTGGGGTTAGACAGGGGGCCCTACAATGAGCAGTTCTTC. Its protein is CAWSLGLDRGPYNEQFF.

CDR3 DNA: TGTGCCATCAGTGGCAGAGACAGGCCCAATGAGCAGTTCTTC. This encodes CAISGRDRPNEQFF. The chain uses TRBV10-3 and TRBJ2-1; D is possibly TRBD1 (6 bases). In germline, CDR1 is ENHRY, CDR2 SYGVKD. V was cut by 4 bases and J by 6 bases, with 13 bases left in between. The length of the CDR3 is 14 residues.

Here the CDR3 reads CSVEGQGGTEAFF. The CDR3, as DNA: TGCAGCGTTGAAGGACAGGGAGGCACTGAAGCTTTCTTT. This chain joins TRBV29-1 and TRBJ1-1, with 7 bases lining up with TRBD1. The CDR3 contains 13 residues. Germline CDR1 and CDR2: SQVTM and ANQGSEA. Germline trimming cut 1 base from V and 4 bases from J; bases unmatched to any gene: 3.

In its sample, this clone was seen once. At the DNA level, this CDR3 is encoded by other sequences in the same sample as well. This chain connects TRBV18 to TRBJ1-1, with TRBD1 as a possible D gene (6 bases). The CDR3 runs to 13 residues. Germline V lookup: CDR1 KGHSH, CDR2 LQKENI. The germline V and J ends were trimmed by 3 bases and 3 bases, with 8 bases remaining between them. CDR3 nucleotides: TGTGCCAGCTCACCCGCAGGGGACACTGAAGCTTTCTTT. It is translated as CASSPAGDTEAFF.

This chain links TRBV6-5 with TRBJ1-2; a weak D match, TRBD1 (6 bases). The CDR3 length is 15 residues. Trimming stripped 5 bases from V and 2 bases from J, with 15 bases between. Germline V gene sequence: CDR1 MNHEY, CDR2 SVGAGI. CDR3: CASSIRKGGNYGYTF. CDR3 nucleotide sequence: TGTGCCAGCAGTATCAGGAAGGGGGGGAACTATGGCTACACCTTC.

This rearrangement joins TRBV19 to TRBJ2-4, with D perhaps matching TRBD2 (5 bases). The CDR3 is 16 amino acids. Germline assignment: CDR1 LNHDA and CDR2 SQIVND (reference sequence). V was trimmed by 2 bases and J by 2 bases, leaving 13 bases between them. The DNA for the CDR3 is TGTGCCAGTAGTATAACGAGGGCAGAGACCAAAAACATTCAGTACTTC. Its protein is CASSITRAETKNIQYF. Variable domain in full (rest from reference TRBV19 and TRBJ2-4): DGGITQSPKYLFRKEGQNVTLSCEQNLNHDAMYWYRQDPGQGLRLIYYSQIVNDFQKGDIAEGYSVSREKKESFPLTVTSAQKNPTAFYLCASSITRAETKNIQYFGAGTRLSVL.

The V gene is TRBV7-9, the J gene TRBJ2-3; 10 bases are a match to TRBD1. With V trimmed by 7 bases and J by 2 bases, 9 bases remained unmatched. CDR3 size: 16 residues. Germline assignment: CDR1 SEHNR and CDR2 FQNEAQ (reference sequence). The CDR3 region has the DNA TGTGCCAGCAACCAACGACAGGGGGCCCCCACAGATACGCAGTATTTT. Its protein is CASNQRQGAPTDTQYF.

The chain uses TRBV12-3 or TRBV12-4 and TRBJ2-7, with 10 bases identical to TRBD1. J lost 6 bases, V lost 4 bases, and 3 bases had no gene match. CDR3 length equals 13 residues. The CDR3: CASSSGTGAEQYF. The DNA for the CDR3 is TGTGCCAGCAGTTCCGGGACAGGGGCCGAGCAGTACTTC.